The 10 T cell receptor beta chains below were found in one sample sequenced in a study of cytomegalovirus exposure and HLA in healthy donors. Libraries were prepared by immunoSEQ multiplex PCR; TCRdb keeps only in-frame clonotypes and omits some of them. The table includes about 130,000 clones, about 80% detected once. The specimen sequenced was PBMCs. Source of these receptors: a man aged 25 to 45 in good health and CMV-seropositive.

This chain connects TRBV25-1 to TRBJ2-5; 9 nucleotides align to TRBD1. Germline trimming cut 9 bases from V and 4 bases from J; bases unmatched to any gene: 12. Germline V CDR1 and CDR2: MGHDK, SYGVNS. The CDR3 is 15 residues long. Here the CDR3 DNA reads TGTGCCAGTCAGGCTCCGGGACAGGGTTCAGAGACCCAGTACTTC. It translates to CASQAPGQGSETQYF. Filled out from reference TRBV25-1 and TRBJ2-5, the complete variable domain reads EADIYQTPRYLVIGTGKKITLECSQTMGHDKMYWYQQDPGMELHLIHYSYGVNSTEKGDLSSESTVSRIRTEHFPLTLESARPSHTSQYLCASQAPGQGSETQYFGPGTRLLVL.

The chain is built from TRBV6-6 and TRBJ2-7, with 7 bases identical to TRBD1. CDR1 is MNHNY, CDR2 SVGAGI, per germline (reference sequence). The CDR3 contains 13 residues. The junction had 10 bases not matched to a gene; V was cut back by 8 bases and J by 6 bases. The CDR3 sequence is CASLLDRMGEQYF. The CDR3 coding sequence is TGTGCCAGCCTTTTGGACAGGATGGGCGAGCAGTACTTC.

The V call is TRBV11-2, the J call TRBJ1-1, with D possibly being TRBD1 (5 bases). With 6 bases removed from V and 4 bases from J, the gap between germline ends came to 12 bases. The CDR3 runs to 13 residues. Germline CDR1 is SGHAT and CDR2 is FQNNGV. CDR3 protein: CASRGPGGTEAFF. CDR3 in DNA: TGTGCCAGCAGGGGACCCGGGGGCACTGAAGCTTTCTTT.

The CDR3 sequence: CASSLGQRTNYGYTF. CDR3 in DNA: TGTGCCAGCAGCTTGGGGCAGCGGACGAACTATGGCTACACCTTC. The chain couples TRBV5-6 to TRBJ1-2; no clear D gene. V lost 0 bases and J 2 bases, leaving 11 bases between the germline ends. The V gene's germline CDR1 is SGHDT and CDR2 YYEEEE. The CDR3 totals 15 residues.

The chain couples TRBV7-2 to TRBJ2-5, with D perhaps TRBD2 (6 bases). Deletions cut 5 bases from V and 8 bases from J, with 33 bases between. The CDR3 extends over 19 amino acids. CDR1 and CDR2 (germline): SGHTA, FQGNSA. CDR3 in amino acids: CASSPTFRRLVALEGTQYF. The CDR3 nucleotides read TGTGCCAGCAGCCCCACCTTTAGAAGACTAGTGGCTTTGGAGGGAACCCAGTACTTC.

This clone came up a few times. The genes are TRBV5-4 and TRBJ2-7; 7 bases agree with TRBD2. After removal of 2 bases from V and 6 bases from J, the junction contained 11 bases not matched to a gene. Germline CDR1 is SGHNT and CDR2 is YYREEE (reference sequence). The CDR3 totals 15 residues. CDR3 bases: TGTGCCAGCAGCTTCCCTAGCGGTAGCCCATCCGAGCAGTACTTC. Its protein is CASSFPSGSPSEQYF.

The chain's CDR3 is CASSFAGVSGTQYF. The CDR3 coding sequence is TGTGCCAGCAGCTTTGCGGGGGTCTCGGGGACCCAGTACTTC. The rearrangement links TRBV7-2 to TRBJ2-5, with TRBD2 matching 7 bases. Per germline, CDR1 SGHTA and CDR2 FQGNSA. V lost 3 bases to trimming and J lost 7 bases; unmatched junction nucleotides: 8. This CDR3 is built from 14 residues.

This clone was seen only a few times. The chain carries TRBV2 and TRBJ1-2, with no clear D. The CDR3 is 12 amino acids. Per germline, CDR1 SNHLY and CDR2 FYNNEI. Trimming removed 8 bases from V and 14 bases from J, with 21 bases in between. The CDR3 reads CASASEGWRGTF. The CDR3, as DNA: TGTGCCAGCGCCTCTGAAGGGTGGCGAGGGACCTTC.

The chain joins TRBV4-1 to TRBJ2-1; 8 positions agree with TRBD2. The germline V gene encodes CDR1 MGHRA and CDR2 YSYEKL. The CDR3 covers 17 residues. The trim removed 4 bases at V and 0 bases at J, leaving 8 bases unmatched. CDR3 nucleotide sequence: TGCGCCAGCAGCCCGGCCGGGGGGGGCCGCTCCTACAATGAGCAGTTCTTC. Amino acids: CASSPAGGGRSYNEQFF.

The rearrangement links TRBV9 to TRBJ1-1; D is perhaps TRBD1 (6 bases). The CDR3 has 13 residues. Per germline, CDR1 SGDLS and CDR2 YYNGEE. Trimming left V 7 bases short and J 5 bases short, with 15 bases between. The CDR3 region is CASGQTSGTEAFF. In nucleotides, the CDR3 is TGTGCCAGCGGACAGACCTCGGGGACTGAAGCTTTCTTT.